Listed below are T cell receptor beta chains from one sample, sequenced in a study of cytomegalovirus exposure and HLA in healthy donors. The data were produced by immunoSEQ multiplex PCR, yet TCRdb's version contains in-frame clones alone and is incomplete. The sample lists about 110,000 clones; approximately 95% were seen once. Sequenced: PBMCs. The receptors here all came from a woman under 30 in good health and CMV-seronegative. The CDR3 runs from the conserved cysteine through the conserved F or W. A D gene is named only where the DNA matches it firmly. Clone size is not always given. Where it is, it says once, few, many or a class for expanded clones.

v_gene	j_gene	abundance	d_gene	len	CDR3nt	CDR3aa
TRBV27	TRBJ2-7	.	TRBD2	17	TGTGCCAGCAGTTTCTTTCGGACTAGCGGGGGGACCTACGAGCAGTACTTC	CASSFFRTSGGTYEQYF
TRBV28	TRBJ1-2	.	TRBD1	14	TGTGCCAGCAGAACGGGACAGGCAACCTATGGCTACACCTTC	CASRTGQATYGYTF
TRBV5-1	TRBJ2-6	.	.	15	TGCGCCAGCTCCGGTGGCGGATCTGGGGCCAACGTCCTGACTTTC	CASSGGGSGANVLTF
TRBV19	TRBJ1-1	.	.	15	TGTGCCAGTAGTATTCTCCCCGGGGGGAACACTGAAGCTTTCTTT	CASSILPGGNTEAFF
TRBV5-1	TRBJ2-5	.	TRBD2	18	TGCGCCAGCAGCCCAACCGGGCCTAGCGGGGGGGCTCGGGAGACCCAGTACTTC	CASSPTGPSGGARETQYF
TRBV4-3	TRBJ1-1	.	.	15	TGCGCCAGCAGCCAAGATTCGGCAGGGAACACTGAAGCTTTCTTT	CASSQDSAGNTEAFF
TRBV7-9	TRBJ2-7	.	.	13	TGTGCCAGCAGCCCACCTGACAAGTACGAGCAGTACTTC	CASSPPDKYEQYF
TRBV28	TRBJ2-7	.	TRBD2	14	TGTGCCAGCATTCCTAGCGGGGGGTCATACGAGCAGTACTTC	CASIPSGGSYEQYF
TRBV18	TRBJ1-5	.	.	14	TGTGCCAGCTCACCACCTGGCAGCAATCAGCCCCAGCATTTT	CASSPPGSNQPQHF
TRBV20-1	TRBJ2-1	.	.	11	TGCAGTGCTACCGGTTTAAATGAGCAGTTCTTC	CSATGLNEQFF
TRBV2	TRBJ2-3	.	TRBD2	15	TGTGCCAGCAGTGAGCTAGCGGGGTCCGGAGATACGCAGTATTTT	CASSELAGSGDTQYF
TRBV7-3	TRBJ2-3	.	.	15	TGTGCCAGCAGCTTGACGGCGGCTACTACAGATACGCAGTATTTT	CASSLTAATTDTQYF
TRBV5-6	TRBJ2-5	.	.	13	TGTGCCAGCAGCTTTCTGGGCACGGAGACCCAGTACTTC	CASSFLGTETQYF
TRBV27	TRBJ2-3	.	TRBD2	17	TGTGCCAGCAGTTTATCGGCTAGCGGGGTGTACACAGATACGCAGTATTTT	CASSLSASGVYTDTQYF
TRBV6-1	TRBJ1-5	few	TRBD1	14	TGTGCCAGCAGTTATGACAGGGTAAATCAGCCCCAGCATTTT	CASSYDRVNQPQHF
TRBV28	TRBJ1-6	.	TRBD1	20	TGTGCCAGCAGTTCCCCCGGACAGGTTTTAATGAGCTCCTATAATTCACCCCTCCACTTT	CASSSPGQVLMSSYNSPLHF
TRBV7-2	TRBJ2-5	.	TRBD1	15	TGTGCCAGCAGCCGCAGGGACAGCTCCGCGGAGACCCAGTACTTC	CASSRRDSSAETQYF
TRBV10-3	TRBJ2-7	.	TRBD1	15	TGTGCCATCAGTGAGTCTACAGGGGGAACCTACGAGCAGTACTTC	CAISESTGGTYEQYF
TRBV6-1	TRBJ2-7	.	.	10	TGTGCCAGCAGTGGTCGCGAGCAGTACTTC	CASSGREQYF
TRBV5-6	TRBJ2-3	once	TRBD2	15	TGTGCCAGCAGCGTACTAGCGGCGTTTACAGATACGCAGTATTTT	CASSVLAAFTDTQYF
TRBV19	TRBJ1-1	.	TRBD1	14	TGTGCCAGTAGTATTGACAGGGGGTTGAATGAAGCTTTCTTT	CASSIDRGLNEAFF
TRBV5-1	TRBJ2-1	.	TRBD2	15	TGCGCCAGCAGCTCTCCCGGGACTAACTACAATGAGCAGTTCTTC	CASSSPGTNYNEQFF
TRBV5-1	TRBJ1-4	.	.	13	TGCGCCAGCAGCTTTAGTCAGGGCGAAAAACTGTTTTTT	CASSFSQGEKLFF
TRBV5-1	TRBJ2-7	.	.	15	TGCGCCAGCAGCTTGGGAGGGGGTTTCTCCTACGAGCAGTACTTC	CASSLGGGFSYEQYF
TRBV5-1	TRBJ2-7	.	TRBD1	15	TGCGCCAGCAGCCGACCGGGACAGGGATCCTACGAGCAGTACTTC	CASSRPGQGSYEQYF
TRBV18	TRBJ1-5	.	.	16	TGTGCCAGCTCACCGGGCAGAGGGCCCCTTAATCAGCCCCAGCATTTT	CASSPGRGPLNQPQHF
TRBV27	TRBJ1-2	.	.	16	TGTGCCAGCAGTTTGAGTATTGAGCCTATGCCCTATGGCTACACCTTC	CASSLSIEPMPYGYTF
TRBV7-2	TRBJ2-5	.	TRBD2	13	TGTGCCAGCAGCGGGGGACTAGGGGAGACCCAGTACTTC	CASSGGLGETQYF
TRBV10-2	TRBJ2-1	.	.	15	TGCGCCAGCAGACCCTCGGGGAAGGTCTACAATGAGCAGTTCTTC	CASRPSGKVYNEQFF
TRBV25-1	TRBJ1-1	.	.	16	TGTGCCAGCAGCCACACCCTGGGAGCAGCGAACACTGAAGCTTTCTTT	CASSHTLGAANTEAFF
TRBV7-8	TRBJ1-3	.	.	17	TGTGCCAGCAGCTTATTTTCCTTCGGCAGGGCTGGAAACACCATATATTTT	CASSLFSFGRAGNTIYF
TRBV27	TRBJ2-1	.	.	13	TGTGCCAGTAGGACGGGGTCCTACAATGAGCAGTTCTTC	CASRTGSYNEQFF
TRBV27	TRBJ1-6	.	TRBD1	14	TGTGCCAGCAGTTCCCGCCGGACAGGATGGCCCCTCCACTTT	CASSSRRTGWPLHF
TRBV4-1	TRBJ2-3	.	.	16	TGCGCCAGCAGCCAAGATCCAGGGGGGAGAACAGATACGCAGTATTTT	CASSQDPGGRTDTQYF
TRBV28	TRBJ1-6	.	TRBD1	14	TGTGCCAGCAGGCCCCGAGGGGGCTATTCACCCCTCCACTTT	CASRPRGGYSPLHF